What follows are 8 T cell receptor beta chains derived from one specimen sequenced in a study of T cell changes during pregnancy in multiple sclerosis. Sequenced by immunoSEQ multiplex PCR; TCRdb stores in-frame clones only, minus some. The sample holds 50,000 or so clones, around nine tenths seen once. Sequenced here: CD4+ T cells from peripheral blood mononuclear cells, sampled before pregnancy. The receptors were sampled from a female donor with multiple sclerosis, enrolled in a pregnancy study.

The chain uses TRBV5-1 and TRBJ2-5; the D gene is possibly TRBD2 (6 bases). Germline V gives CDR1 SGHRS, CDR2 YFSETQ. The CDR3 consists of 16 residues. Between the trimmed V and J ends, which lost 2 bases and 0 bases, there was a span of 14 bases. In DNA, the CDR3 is TGCGCCAGCAGCTTCAATGGAGGGAGTAACCAAGAGACCCAGTACTTC. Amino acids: CASSFNGGSNQETQYF.

This CDR3 is CAWSVQRGAYNEQFF. CDR3 DNA: TGTGCCTGGAGTGTTCAGCGGGGGGCCTACAATGAGCAGTTCTTC. The J gene is TRBJ2-1, the V gene TRBV30, with 9 nucleotides matching TRBD2. V was pared by 0 bases and J by 2 bases, with 2 bases of the junction left unmatched. Germline V gene lookup returns CDR1 GTSNPN and CDR2 SVGIG (reference sequence). This CDR3 contains 15 residues. Using reference TRBV30 and TRBJ2-1 for the parts outside the CDR3, the full variable domain is SQTIHQWPATLVQPVGSPLSLECTVEGTSNPNLYWYRQAAGRGLQLLFYSVGIGQISSEVPQNLSASRPQDRQFILSSKKLLLSDSGFYLCAWSVQRGAYNEQFFGPGTRLTVL.

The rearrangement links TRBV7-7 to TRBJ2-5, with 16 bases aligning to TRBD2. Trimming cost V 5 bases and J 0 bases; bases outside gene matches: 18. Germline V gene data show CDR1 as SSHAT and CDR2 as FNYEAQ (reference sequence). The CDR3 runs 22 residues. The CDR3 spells CASSPGTSGRADVRLNQETQYF. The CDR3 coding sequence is TGTGCCAGCAGCCCGGGGACTAGCGGGAGGGCCGATGTAAGGTTAAACCAAGAGACCCAGTACTTC.

The DNA for the CDR3 is TGTGCCAGCAGAAGAACAGGGATGGGCAATCAGCCCCAGCATTTT. Translated, it gives CASRRTGMGNQPQHF. The genes are TRBV11-3 and TRBJ1-5, with D maybe TRBD1 (6 bases). Germline lookup yields CDR1 SGHNT and CDR2 YENEEA. The V end lost 6 bases, the J end lost 2 bases, and 14 bases lay between the germline ends. The CDR3 is made up of 15 amino acids.

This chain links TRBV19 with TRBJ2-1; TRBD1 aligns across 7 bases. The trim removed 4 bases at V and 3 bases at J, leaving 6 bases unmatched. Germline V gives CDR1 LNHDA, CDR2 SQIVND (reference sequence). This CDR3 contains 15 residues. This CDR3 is CASSTQGLIYNEQFF. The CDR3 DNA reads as TGTGCCAGTAGTACACAGGGGTTGATCTACAATGAGCAGTTCTTC.

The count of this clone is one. The CDR3 region is CASSKDKSYEQYF. In DNA form, the CDR3 reads TGTGCCAGCAGCAAGGACAAATCCTACGAGCAGTACTTC. The rearrangement uses TRBV5-6 and TRBJ2-7, with D perhaps matching TRBD1 (5 bases). The germline CDR1 and CDR2 sequences are SGHDT and YYEEEE. Trimming took 4 bases from V and 1 from J, leaving 9 bases between them. CDR3 length equals 13 residues.

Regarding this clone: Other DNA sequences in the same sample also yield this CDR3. The CDR3 sequence is CASSPGDRVTYGYTF. Here the CDR3 DNA reads TGTGCCAGCAGCCCCGGGGACAGGGTAACCTATGGCTACACCTTC. V usage is TRBV9 and J usage is TRBJ1-2, with 9 bases identical to TRBD1. The CDR3 covers 15 residues. Germline V gene lookup returns CDR1 SGDLS and CDR2 YYNGEE. The V and J ends lost 4 bases and 4 bases, in that order; junction bases with no gene match: 8. Based on the CDR3 plus reference TRBV9 and TRBJ1-2, the full variable domain is DSGVTQTPKHLITATGQRVTLRCSPRSGDLSVYWYQQSLDQGLQFLIQYYNGEERAKGNILERFSAQQFPDLHSELNLSSLELGDSALYFCASSPGDRVTYGYTFGSGTRLTVV.

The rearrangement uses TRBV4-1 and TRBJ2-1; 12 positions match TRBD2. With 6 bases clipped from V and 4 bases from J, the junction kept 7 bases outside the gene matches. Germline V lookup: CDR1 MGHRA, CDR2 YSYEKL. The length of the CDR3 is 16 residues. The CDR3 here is CASRKLAGGWYNEQFF. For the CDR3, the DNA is TGCGCCAGCAGGAAACTAGCGGGAGGCTGGTACAATGAGCAGTTCTTC.